This paragraph reports one T cell receptor beta chain. The antigen is not known. Through a sample-barcoded 5' primer and a J-beta primer mix, a second PCR was run for about 7 to 12 cycles. TCRdb re-called the 5' RACE reads with MiXCR, one entry per CDR3 protein. This sample has more than 650,000 distinct CDR3 sequences, with about a fifth found just once. V lost 7 bases and J lost 0, with 10 bases in between. The CDR3 covers 14 residues. CDR1 is MNHNS, CDR2 SASEGT, per germline. This specimen belongs to a study of blood T cells in healthy people across ages. Study outcomes and limitations: Roughly linear age-related decline in beta diversity appeared, significant by age around 36.

Aged about 6 to 100, donors were systemically healthy Caucasians from Russia. Sequencing used blood. The chain couples TRBV6-1 to TRBJ2-4; TRBD2 is a possible D gene (5 bases). The receptor was derived from a man in his 70s in good health. In DNA, the CDR3 is TGTGCCAGCAACGAACGGGGAGCCAAAAACATTCAGTACTTC. This codes for CASNERGAKNIQYF.